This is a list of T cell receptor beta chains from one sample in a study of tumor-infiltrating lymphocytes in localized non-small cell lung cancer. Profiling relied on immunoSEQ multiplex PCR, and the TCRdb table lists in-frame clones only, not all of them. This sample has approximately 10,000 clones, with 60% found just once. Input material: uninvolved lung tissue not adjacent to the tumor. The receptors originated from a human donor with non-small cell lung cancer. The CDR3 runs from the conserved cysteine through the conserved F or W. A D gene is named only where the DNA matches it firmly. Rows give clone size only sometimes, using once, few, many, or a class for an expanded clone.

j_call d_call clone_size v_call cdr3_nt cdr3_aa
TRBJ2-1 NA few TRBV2 TGTGCCAGCAGTGAACACAATGAGCAGTTCTTC CASSEHNEQFF
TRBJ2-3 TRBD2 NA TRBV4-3 TGCGCCAGCAGCCAACGGACTAGCGGGGGAAGCACAGATACGCAGTATTTT CASSQRTSGGSTDTQYF
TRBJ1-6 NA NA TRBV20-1 TGCAGTGCCTCACATCCCCTCCACTTT CSASHPLHF
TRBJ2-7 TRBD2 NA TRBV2 TGTGCCGGGTCGGGGCGGGGGTCCTACGAGCAGTACTTC CAGSGRGSYEQYF
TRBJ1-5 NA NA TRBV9 TGTGCCAGCAGCCCGTCCGGCAATCAGCCCCAGCATTTT CASSPSGNQPQHF
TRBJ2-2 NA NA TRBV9 TGTGCCAGCAGCGTAGTTGGCGGAGGAAGTCCCGGGGAGCTGTTTTTT CASSVVGGGSPGELFF
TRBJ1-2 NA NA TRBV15 TGTGCCACCAGCAGAGAGGTATTCTATGGCTACACCTTC CATSREVFYGYTF
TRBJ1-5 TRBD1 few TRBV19 TGTGCCAGTAGTGCCAAAGGGGGCGGCAATCAGCCCCAGCATTTT CASSAKGGGNQPQHF
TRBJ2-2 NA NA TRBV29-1 TGCAGCGTTATGAGGCAGGGGGGAACCGGGGAGCTGTTTTTT CSVMRQGGTGELFF
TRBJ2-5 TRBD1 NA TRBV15 TGTGCCACCAGAGCAAGGGACAGAGAGACCCAGTACTTC CATRARDRETQYF
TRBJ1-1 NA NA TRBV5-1 TGCGCCAGCAGCCACTCCGGCGCTAAAATGAACACTGAAGCTTTCTTT CASSHSGAKMNTEAFF
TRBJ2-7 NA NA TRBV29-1 TGCAGCGTTGAAGCGGGACTTCTCAACGAGCAGTACTTC CSVEAGLLNEQYF
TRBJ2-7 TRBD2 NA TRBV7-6 TGTGCCAGCAGCTCCGAGGGTAGCGGGGGAGCTACCGAGCAGTACTTC CASSSEGSGGATEQYF
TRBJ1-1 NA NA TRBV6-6 TGTGCCGGGGCCACAGGGTCGGTCACTGAAGCTTTCTTT CAGATGSVTEAFF
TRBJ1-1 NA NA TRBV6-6 TGTGCCAGCAGCCCGCAGGGAGAAAACACTGAAGCTTTCTTT CASSPQGENTEAFF
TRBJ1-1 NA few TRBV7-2 TGTGCCAGCAGCTGGCAGAAGAACACTGAAGCTTTCTTT CASSWQKNTEAFF
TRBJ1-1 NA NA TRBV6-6 TGTGCCAGCAGTACCTTTAGGGGGGGCTCGGGCACTGAAGCTTTCTTT CASSTFRGGSGTEAFF
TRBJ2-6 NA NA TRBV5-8 TGTGCCAGCAGCTCGGGGTCTGGGGCCAACGTCCTGACTTTC CASSSGSGANVLTF
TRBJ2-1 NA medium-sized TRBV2 TGTGCCAGCAGTCCGGTGGGGCTCAATGAGCAGTTCTTC CASSPVGLNEQFF
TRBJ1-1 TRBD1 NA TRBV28 TGTGCCAGCAGTTTAGGGGACAGGGTAAGAACTGAAGCTTTCTTT CASSLGDRVRTEAFF
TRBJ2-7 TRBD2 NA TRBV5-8 TGTGCCAGCACCTCAAATCCCCTACTAGCGGGGGGTCCCTACGAGCAGTACTTC CASTSNPLLAGGPYEQYF
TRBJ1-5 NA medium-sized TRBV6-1 TGTGCCAGCAGTGAGGGGGCCCCGGGATATCAGCCCCAGCATTTT CASSEGAPGYQPQHF
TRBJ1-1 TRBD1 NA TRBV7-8 TGTGCCAGCAGCTCACAAGGACAGGGGGCGGCTGAAGCTTTCTTT CASSSQGQGAAEAFF
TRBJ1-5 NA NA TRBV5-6 TGTGCCTGTCTATGCAATCAGCCCCAGCATTTT CACLCNQPQHF
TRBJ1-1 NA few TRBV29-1 TGCAGCGTAATCAGGGGCGTGGGCACTGAAGCTTTCTTT CSVIRGVGTEAFF
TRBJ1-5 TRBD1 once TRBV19 TGTGCCAGTAGTATATACCAGGGGGGGGGTCAGCCCCAGCATTTT CASSIYQGGGQPQHF
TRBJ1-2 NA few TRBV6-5 TGTGCCAGCAGTTACGTTGGGGGGGGAGCGAATGGCTACACCTTC CASSYVGGGANGYTF
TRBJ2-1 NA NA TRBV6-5 TGTGCCAGCAGTTACGGGCAGGGGGGTCACAATGAGCAGTTCTTC CASSYGQGGHNEQFF
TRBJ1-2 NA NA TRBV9 TGTGCCAGCAGCGTCGACCCGGACTCAAACTATGGCTACACCTTC CASSVDPDSNYGYTF
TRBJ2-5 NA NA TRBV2 TGTGCCAGCAGGGAGACTAGTGGGGAGACCCAGTACTTC CASRETSGETQYF
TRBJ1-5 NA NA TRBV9 TGTGCCAGCAGCGGCAGGAATAGCAATCAGCCCCAGCATTTT CASSGRNSNQPQHF
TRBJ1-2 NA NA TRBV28 TGTGCCAGCAGTTTTGCGCAGGGAGCCTATGGCTACACCTTC CASSFAQGAYGYTF
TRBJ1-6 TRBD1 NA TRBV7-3 TGTGCCAGCAGCATAAGACAGGGGGATTCACCCCTCCACTTT CASSIRQGDSPLHF
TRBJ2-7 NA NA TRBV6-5 TGTGCCAGCAGTTACTCCTTTGCAGGGAGCGAGCAGTACTTC CASSYSFAGSEQYF
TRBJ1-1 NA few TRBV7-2 TGTGCCAGCAGCGTTCTTAGGAACACTGAAGCTTTCTTT CASSVLRNTEAFF
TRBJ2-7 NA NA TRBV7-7 TGTGCTAGCAGCGAAGGTGGGGGCTACGAGCAGTACTTC CASSEGGGYEQYF
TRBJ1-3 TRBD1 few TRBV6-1 TGTGCCAGCAGTGAAGGACAGGGACGAAACACCATATATTTT CASSEGQGRNTIYF
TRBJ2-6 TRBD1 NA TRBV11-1 TGTGCCAGCAGCGGGACAGGGGCTGGGGCCAACGTCCTGACTTTC CASSGTGAGANVLTF
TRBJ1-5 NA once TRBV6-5 TGTGCCAGCATCGACAGATATGATCAGCCCCAGCATTTT CASIDRYDQPQHF
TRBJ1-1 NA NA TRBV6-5 TGTGCCAGCAGTTACCCCGGGGACTCGAACACTGAAGCTTTCTTT CASSYPGDSNTEAFF
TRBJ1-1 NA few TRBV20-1 TGCAGTGCTACTGAGAACACTGAAGCTTTCTTT CSATENTEAFF
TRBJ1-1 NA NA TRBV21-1 TGTGCCAGCAGGGCGACCTTAGCCACAATTCGCACTGAAGCTTTCTTT CASRATLATIRTEAFF
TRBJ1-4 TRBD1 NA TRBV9 TGTGCCAGCAGCATGACAGGGAAAAAACTGTTTTTT CASSMTGKKLFF
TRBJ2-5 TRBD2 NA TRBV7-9 TGTGCCAGCAGCTCGACGGGGACTAGTCAAGAGACCCAGTACTTC CASSSTGTSQETQYF
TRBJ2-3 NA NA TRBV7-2 TGTGCCAGCAGCTTAGCGGGGGTTTCAGATACGCAGTATTTT CASSLAGVSDTQYF
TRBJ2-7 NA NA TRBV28 TGTGCCAGCAGTTTAGGGCCTCTTGGGCAGTACTTC CASSLGPLGQYF
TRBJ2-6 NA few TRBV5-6 TGTGCCAGCAGCTTGGGATGGGGCTCTGGGGCCAACGTCCTGACTTTC CASSLGWGSGANVLTF
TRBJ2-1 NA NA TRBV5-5 TGTGCCAGCAGCTTGAGGTTGACCTTAGTCTACAATGAGCAGTTCTTC CASSLRLTLVYNEQFF
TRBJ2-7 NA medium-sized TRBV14 TGTGCCAGCAGCCCCGGGCTTGAGCAGTACTTC CASSPGLEQYF
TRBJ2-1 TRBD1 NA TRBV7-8 TGTGCCAGCAGCTTCTTCTCGGACAGGGTAAAGAATAAGGGGCAGTTCTTC CASSFFSDRVKNKGQFF
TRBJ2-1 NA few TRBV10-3 TGTGCCATCAGTGAGCCGGCAGGGACCCACAATGAGCAGTTCTTC CAISEPAGTHNEQFF
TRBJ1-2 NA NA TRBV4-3 TGCGCCAGCAGCCAAGCTATGGGGTCGCGGGGCTACACCTTC CASSQAMGSRGYTF
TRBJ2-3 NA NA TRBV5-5 TGTGCCAGCAGCTTAAGGGGTGATACGCAGTATTTT CASSLRGDTQYF
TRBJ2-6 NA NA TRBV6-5 TGTGCCAGCAGAAAGGGGACCGGGGCCAACGTCCTGACTTTC CASRKGTGANVLTF
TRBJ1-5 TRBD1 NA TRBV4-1 TGCGCCAGCAGCCGAGAACCGGGACAGGGCCATCAGCCCCAGCATTTT CASSREPGQGHQPQHF